Listed here are 27 T cell receptor beta chains from one sample, sequenced in a study of T cells in localized non-small cell lung cancer. Libraries were prepared by immunoSEQ multiplex PCR; TCRdb keeps only in-frame clonotypes and omits some of them. This sample has around 53,000 clones, with less than 85% found just once. The specimen was PBMCs, collected before any cancer treatment. The receptors come from a woman between 35 and 75 years old with stage II lung adenocarcinoma.

The chain joins TRBV6-1 to TRBJ2-6, with D unresolved. CDR1 and CDR2 from the germline V gene are MNHNS and SASEGT. The CDR3 has 15 amino acids. V was shortened by 6 bases and J by 0 bases, with 9 bases between the two germline ends. The CDR3 loop is CASRRLNSGANVLTF. The CDR3 DNA reads as TGTGCCAGCAGAAGACTGAACTCTGGGGCCAACGTCCTGACTTTC.

This clone was picked up a small number of times. The gene calls are TRBV6-6 and TRBJ1-1; no firm D call. CDR1 is MNHNY, CDR2 SVGAGI, per germline (reference sequence). V was shortened by 7 bases and J by 1 base, with 7 bases between the two germline ends. CDR3 length equals 12 residues. This CDR3 is CASIFRNTEAFF. In nucleotides, the CDR3 is TGTGCCAGCATCTTTAGGAACACTGAAGCTTTCTTT.

The chain joins TRBV11-3 to TRBJ2-1; TRBD2 matches 8 bases. The ends lost 4 bases at V and 5 bases at J; junction bases unmatched: 10. The CDR3 sequence is 16 residues long. Germline V gives CDR1 SGHNT, CDR2 YENEEA. The CDR3 loop reads CASSSLGSGVDNEQFF. The CDR3 coding sequence is TGTGCCAGCAGCTCCTTAGGTAGCGGGGTGGACAATGAGCAGTTCTTC.

The V gene is TRBV5-4, the J gene TRBJ1-2; TRBD1 agrees at 7 bases. Germline V lookup: CDR1 SGHNT, CDR2 YYREEE (reference sequence). The CDR3 is 13 residues long. The ends lost 4 bases at V and 8 bases at J; junction bases unmatched: 8. This CDR3 is CASSRQGGLGYTF. The CDR3 nucleotides are TGTGCCAGCAGCAGACAGGGAGGCTTAGGCTACACCTTC. The whole variable domain, filled in from reference TRBV5-4 and TRBJ1-2, reads ETGVTQSPTHLIKTRGQQVTLRCSSQSGHNTVSWYQQALGQGPQFIFQYYREEENGRGNFPPRFSGLQFPNYSSELNVNALELDDSALYLCASSRQGGLGYTFGSGTRLTVV.

The chain uses TRBV2 and TRBJ2-2; TRBD1 aligns across 11 bases. The CDR3 covers 15 residues. Trimming took 6 bases from V and 4 from J; bases not matched to a gene: 4. Germline CDR1 reads SNHLY; CDR2 reads FYNNEI. The CDR3 DNA reads as TGTGCCAGCAGGGTGGACAGGGGGCCCACCGGGGAGCTGTTTTTT. Protein: CASRVDRGPTGELFF.

The V and J genes are TRBV30 and TRBJ1-2; D is possibly TRBD1 (5 bases). The germline V and J ends were trimmed by 5 bases and 4 bases, with 17 bases remaining between them. The CDR3 is 14 amino acids. Germline CDR1 reads GTSNPN; CDR2 reads SVGIG (reference sequence). CDR3 bases: TGTGCCTGGGGCCCTGGGGACCTGGTCTATGGCTACACCTTC. Translated, it gives CAWGPGDLVYGYTF. The complete variable domain, with remaining parts taken from reference TRBV30 and TRBJ1-2, reads SQTIHQWPATLVQPVGSPLSLECTVEGTSNPNLYWYRQAAGRGLQLLFYSVGIGQISSEVPQNLSASRPQDRQFILSSKKLLLSDSGFYLCAWGPGDLVYGYTFGSGTRLTVV.

This sequence joins TRBV5-6 and TRBJ2-7, with 11 bases that match TRBD1. The trim removed 3 bases at V and 3 bases at J, leaving 8 bases unmatched. CDR3 size: 16 residues. The V gene's germline CDR1 is SGHDT and CDR2 YYEEEE. The CDR3 DNA is TGTGCCAGCAGCTACTACGCCGGGACAGGGGGCTACGAGCAGTACTTC. Protein: CASSYYAGTGGYEQYF.

The chain is built from TRBV5-4 and TRBJ2-1, with 9 bases that match TRBD2. J lost 3 bases, V lost 0 bases, and 4 bases had no gene match. CDR1 and CDR2 from the germline V gene are SGHNT and YYREEE (reference sequence). The CDR3 covers 16 residues. The CDR3 sequence is CASSLAERGDYNEQFF. The CDR3 coding sequence is TGTGCCAGCAGCTTGGCCGAGCGGGGGGACTACAATGAGCAGTTCTTC.

This clone is medium-sized by share. This chain links TRBV25-1 with TRBJ1-1; D ambiguous. CDR3 length equals 13 residues. Germline CDR1 reads MGHDK; CDR2 reads SYGVNS. Trimming pared 9 bases from V and 1 base from J, leaving 12 bases between. In nucleotides, the CDR3 is TGTGCCAGTGATGGTTATGGGAACACTGAAGCTTTCTTT. Its protein is CASDGYGNTEAFF.

V is TRBV30 and J is TRBJ1-2; D gene ambiguous. Germline values: CDR1 GTSNPN, CDR2 SVGIG (reference sequence). The V end was cut by 7 bases, the J end by 6 bases, with 12 bases between. This CDR3 is built from 11 residues. The CDR3 DNA follows: TGTGCCTCCCCCGGGTGGGATGGCTACACCTTC. Protein: CASPGWDGYTF.

The chain uses TRBV19 and TRBJ2-5, with D possibly called TRBD1 or TRBD2 (6 bases each). There are 11 residues in the CDR3. V lost 4 bases and J 8 bases, leaving 8 bases between the germline ends. Germline CDR1 and CDR2: LNHDA and SQIVND (reference sequence). CDR3 residues: CASSTGGTQYF. The CDR3, as DNA: TGTGCCAGTAGTACCGGGGGCACCCAGTACTTC.

The CDR3 spells CASSLAPSGGGDTQYF. CDR3 nucleotide sequence: TGTGCCAGCAGCTTAGCGCCAAGCGGGGGCGGGGATACGCAGTATTTT. V gene TRBV7-2 combines with J gene TRBJ2-3, with 8 bases lining up with TRBD2. Per the germline V gene, CDR1 is SGHTA and CDR2 is FQGNSA. V lost 0 bases, J lost 6 bases, and 8 bases stayed unmatched. The CDR3 contains 16 residues.

V is TRBV20-1 and J is TRBJ1-1; no reliable D call. The germline V and J ends were trimmed by 6 bases and 2 bases, with 7 bases remaining between them. Germline V CDR1 and CDR2: DFQATT, SNEGSKA (reference sequence). The CDR3 has 11 amino acids. The CDR3 loop is CSADLNTEAFF. The DNA of the CDR3 is TGCAGTGCCGACTTAAACACTGAAGCTTTCTTT.

This chain joins TRBV6-1 and TRBJ2-5; 12 bases fit TRBD2. CDR3 size: 15 residues. Germline loops: CDR1 MNHNS, CDR2 SASEGT. After removal of 4 bases from V and 5 bases from J, the junction contained 5 bases not matched to a gene. In DNA form, the CDR3 reads TGTGCCAGCAGTGGACTAGCGGGGGACTCGGAGACCCAGTACTTC. This codes for CASSGLAGDSETQYF.

V usage is TRBV19 and J usage is TRBJ2-1, with D uncertain. Germline CDR1 reads LNHDA; CDR2 reads SQIVND (reference sequence). The V and J ends lost 4 bases and 5 bases respectively, with 6 bases between them. The CDR3 runs 12 residues. CDR3 protein: CASSRSDNEQFF. DNA of the CDR3: TGTGCCAGTAGTAGAAGCGACAATGAGCAGTTCTTC. Full variable domain (outside the CDR3, taken from reference TRBV19 and TRBJ2-1): DGGITQSPKYLFRKEGQNVTLSCEQNLNHDAMYWYRQDPGQGLRLIYYSQIVNDFQKGDIAEGYSVSREKKESFPLTVTSAQKNPTAFYLCASSRSDNEQFFGPGTRLTVL.

A word on this clone: Sequence at one end of the junction differs from germline and may be a read error. The J gene is TRBJ1-1, the V gene TRBV29-1; D remains ambiguous. Germline CDR1 reads SQVTM; CDR2 reads ANQGSEA. The CDR3 loop spans 13 amino acids. CDR3 bases: TGCAGCGTGGAAGTTGTGGAGGGCACTGAAGCTTTCTTT. Amino acids: CSVEVVEGTEAFF.

The chain joins TRBV5-1 to TRBJ2-3; TRBD2 agrees at 15 bases. Looked up from germline, CDR1 is SGHRS and CDR2 is YFSETQ. The CDR3 is 17 amino acids. Unmatched junction bases numbered 7, after V lost 4 bases and J lost 4 bases. CDR3 protein: CASSRGLAGGQPDTQYF. Here the CDR3 DNA reads TGCGCCAGCAGCCGTGGACTAGCGGGGGGGCAGCCAGATACGCAGTATTTT.

CDR3 region: CASSLPGENYEQYF. DNA of the CDR3: TGTGCCAGCAGCTTACCCGGGGAAAACTACGAGCAGTACTTC. The chain uses TRBV5-4 and TRBJ2-7, with D perhaps TRBD2 (5 bases). CDR3 length equals 14 residues. Between the trimmed V and J ends, which lost 2 bases and 3 bases, there was a span of 12 bases. From germline, CDR1 is SGHNT and CDR2 YYREEE (reference sequence).

This clone was detected once. V and J are TRBV2 and TRBJ1-5, with D perhaps TRBD1 (6 bases). The CDR3 has 13 amino acids. V was cut by 7 bases and J by 5 bases, with 12 bases left in between. Germline-derived CDR1 and CDR2 are SNHLY and FYNNEI. The CDR3: CASKGEGDQPQHF. CDR3 nucleotides: TGTGCCAGCAAGGGGGAGGGGGATCAGCCCCAGCATTTT.

CDR3 nucleotide sequence: TGCGCCAGCAGCCAAGAGACCACAGGGCCCACAGATACGCAGTATTTT. As protein: CASSQETTGPTDTQYF. This chain connects TRBV4-1 to TRBJ2-3; maybe TRBD1 (6 bases). Germline V gives CDR1 MGHRA, CDR2 YSYEKL. With 0 bases removed from V and 2 bases from J, the gap between germline ends came to 12 bases. CDR3 length: 16 residues.

The V and J genes are TRBV23-1 and TRBJ1-5, with a tentative D call TRBD1 (5 bases). TRBV23-1 is an ORF for which the function is uncertain. CDR3 length: 15 residues. Between the trimmed V and J ends, which lost 0 bases and 1 base, there was a span of 7 bases. The CDR3 reads CASSQSGGSNQPQHF. CDR3 DNA: TGCGCCAGCAGTCAATCCGGGGGGAGCAATCAGCCCCAGCATTTT.

The chain uses TRBV9 and TRBJ2-1; 10 nucleotides align to TRBD1. V lost 3 bases and J lost 5; bases outside the gene matches: 2. This CDR3 contains 14 residues. Germline-derived CDR1 and CDR2 are SGDLS and YYNGEE. CDR3 in amino acids: CASSDGTGDNEQFF. The CDR3 DNA follows: TGTGCCAGCAGCGACGGGACAGGGGACAATGAGCAGTTCTTC.

The rearrangement links TRBV13 to TRBJ1-6; 7 bases fit TRBD1. V shed 6 bases, J shed 7 bases, and the junction held 24 bases outside the gene matches. Germline CDR1 is PRHDT and CDR2 is FYEKMQ (reference sequence). This CDR3 is built from 20 residues. CDR3: CASRSMNTGTAAARNSPLHF. Here the CDR3 DNA reads TGTGCCAGCAGATCGATGAATACCGGGACAGCCGCCGCGAGAAATTCACCCCTCCACTTT.

The V and J genes are TRBV9 and TRBJ2-2; D is uncertain. The CDR3 runs to 15 residues. Trimming took 0 bases from V and 1 from J, leaving 7 bases between them. Germline V gives CDR1 SGDLS, CDR2 YYNGEE. The DNA of the CDR3 is TGTGCCAGCAGCGTAGGACCCAAGAACACCGGGGAGCTGTTTTTT. Its translation: CASSVGPKNTGELFF. Looking up the rest from reference TRBV9 and TRBJ2-2 gives the full variable domain: DSGVTQTPKHLITATGQRVTLRCSPRSGDLSVYWYQQSLDQGLQFLIQYYNGEERAKGNILERFSAQQFPDLHSELNLSSLELGDSALYFCASSVGPKNTGELFFGEGSRLTVL.

The chain joins TRBV19 to TRBJ1-5; the D is unclear. V lost 3 bases and J lost 4, with 10 bases in between. This CDR3 has 14 residues. The germline V gene has CDR1 LNHDA and CDR2 SQIVND (reference sequence). The DNA of the CDR3 is TGTGCCAGTAGTATTAGGTCGGGAAATCAGCCCCAGCATTTT. As protein: CASSIRSGNQPQHF. Complete variable domain (other parts from reference TRBV19 and TRBJ1-5): DGGITQSPKYLFRKEGQNVTLSCEQNLNHDAMYWYRQDPGQGLRLIYYSQIVNDFQKGDIAEGYSVSREKKESFPLTVTSAQKNPTAFYLCASSIRSGNQPQHFGDGTRLSIL.

The V and J genes are TRBV10-3 and TRBJ2-3, with D perhaps being TRBD1 or TRBD2 (5 bases each). CDR3 length: 12 amino acids. The germline CDR1 and CDR2 sequences are ENHRY and SYGVKD. Deletions cut 8 bases from V and 6 bases from J, with 12 bases between. The CDR3: CAIGGSEDTQYF. The CDR3 DNA is TGTGCCATCGGGGGAAGCGAGGATACGCAGTATTTT.

Here the CDR3 DNA reads TGCGCCAGCAGCCAAGCAGGGTATAATTCACCCCTCCACTTT. Translating it yields CASSQAGYNSPLHF. The rearrangement joins TRBV4-1 to TRBJ1-6, with D possibly TRBD1 on 5 matching bases. This CDR3 has 14 residues. V was trimmed by 1 base and J by 4 bases, leaving 5 bases between them. The germline V gene has CDR1 MGHRA and CDR2 YSYEKL.